This TCR beta chain was identified during a study of T cell clonality in common variable immunodeficiency. CVID and control samples used equivalent genomic DNA input. Libraries were prepared by immunoSEQ multiplex PCR; TCRdb keeps only in-frame clonotypes and omits some of them. Altogether about 34,000 clones were found in the sample, and no singletons occur. This clone has ten or more counts. Its antigen remains unidentified. With the read ending 3 residues before the CDR3 end, the germline J gene is used to fill in that end. General study findings and limits: Shared TCRbeta clones were fewer between CVID subjects than controls.

Both groups were predominantly of Caucasian heritage. This CDR3 contains 14 residues. CDR1 and CDR2 (germline): SGHRS, YFSETQ. With 0 bases removed from V and 2 bases from J, the gap between germline ends came to 9 bases. Input material: peripheral blood mononuclear cells. This chain links TRBV5-1 with TRBJ2-7, with D possibly being TRBD1 (6 bases). The receptor's source is a person aged 18 to 75 in good health. The part of the CDR3 DNA that was read is TGCGCCAGCAGCTTGGAGAAGGGGGCCTACGAG. Translated: CASSLEKGAYE. The full CDR3 protein is CASSLEKGAYEQYF.